This T cell receptor beta chain was recovered during a study of follicular helper T cells after annual influenza vaccination. Time point in this sample: 2014-2015 season, 7 days after vaccination. V was shortened by 6 bases and J by 10 bases, with 16 bases between the two germline ends. Germline-derived CDR1 and CDR2 are SGHVS and FNYEAQ. The CDR3 is 13 residues long. The data were produced by immunoSEQ multiplex PCR, yet TCRdb's version contains in-frame clones alone and is incomplete. The repertoire holds 9,800 or so clones, with roughly 80% as singletons. This sequence joins TRBV7-6 and TRBJ2-1; no definite D call. The specimen comprised CXCR5- memory CD4+ T cells sorted from blood, sampled 7 days after influenza vaccination. This clonotype originated in an adult who received the influenza vaccine. The CDR3 DNA reads TGTGCCAGCAGAGGTTCGGGCAGTGGGGAGCAGTTCTTC. Translated, it gives CASRGSGSGEQFF.